This TCR beta chain was documented in a study of blood T cell repertoires in COVID-19. Turning to the study itself: The cDNA or gDNA used as material had been derived from T cells, B-cell-depleted T cells, or PBMCs.

CDR3 length equals 13 residues. The germline V gene encodes CDR1 KGHDR and CDR2 SFDVKD. Trimming shortened V by 2 bases and J by 6 bases, and 8 bases separated the two germline ends. Clones were sequenced by immunoSEQ multiplex PCR, and TCRdb holds only the in-frame ones, with some missing. The profile shows a few hundred thousand clones, around 90% of them singletons. J is TRBJ2-3 and V is TRBV24-1; D uncertain. Sequencing input: peripheral blood. This TCR was recovered from a woman between 45 and 60 years old with COVID-19, enrolled during active disease. CDR3 DNA sequence: TGTGCCACCAGTGATTCCTCTAGGGATACGCAGTATTTT. This gives the protein CATSDSSRDTQYF.